This entry lists 32 T cell receptor beta chains sequenced from one sample in a study of cytomegalovirus exposure and HLA in healthy donors. PCR involved 60 Vbeta and 13 Jbeta primers. Profiling relied on immunoSEQ multiplex PCR, and the TCRdb table lists in-frame clones only, not all of them. The sample lists over 150,000 clones; roughly three quarters were seen once. Specimen: PBMCs. Receptor source: a male donor in good health and CMV-seronegative.

This rearrangement joins TRBV19 to TRBJ2-5, with D perhaps matching TRBD2 (6 bases). Trimming stripped 3 bases from V and 0 bases from J, with 8 bases between. The CDR3 sequence is 14 residues long. The germline gives CDR1 LNHDA, CDR2 SQIVND (reference sequence). As DNA, the CDR3 is TGTGCCAGTAGTATCGGAGGGTACCAAGAGACCCAGTACTTC. Its protein is CASSIGGYQETQYF.

V gene TRBV7-2 combines with J gene TRBJ2-5; D is ambiguous. This CDR3 is built from 12 residues. CDR1 is SGHTA and CDR2 is FQGNSA in the germline V gene. Trimming removed 2 bases from V and 4 bases from J, with 5 bases in between. CDR3 in amino acids: CASSLRLETQYF. As DNA, the CDR3 is TGTGCCAGCAGCTTACGTCTAGAGACCCAGTACTTC.

This clone was observed a few times. The chain combines TRBV27 with TRBJ2-2, with TRBD2 as a possible D gene (5 bases). Trimming removed 6 bases at V and 4 bases at J, with 9 bases between. Germline-derived CDR1 and CDR2 are MNHEY and SMNVEV (reference sequence). This CDR3 is 13 amino acids long. In DNA form, the CDR3 reads TGTGCCAGCAGCCCAACTAGCACCGGGGAGCTGTTTTTT. Its translation: CASSPTSTGELFF.

J is TRBJ2-6 and V is TRBV19; no clear D. CDR3 size: 15 residues. Trimming left V 3 bases short and J 0 bases short, with 6 bases between. CDR1 and CDR2 from the germline V gene are LNHDA and SQIVND (reference sequence). CDR3 coding DNA: TGTGCCAGTAGTATTATCGTCTCTGGGGCCAACGTCCTGACTTTC. This encodes CASSIIVSGANVLTF.

The J gene is TRBJ2-5, the V gene TRBV7-3; D possibly corresponds to TRBD2 (7 bases). The DNA end lines up better with TRBJ2-7; the J call may be wrong. Germline V gene sequence: CDR1 SGHTA, CDR2 FQGTGA. This CDR3 is 14 amino acids long. The CDR3 loop reads CASRGGDTRYEQYF. The DNA for the CDR3 is TGTGCCAGCAGGGGAGGGGACACCCGCTACGAGCAGTACTTC.

V and J are TRBV28 and TRBJ2-1; TRBD2 matches 11 bases. The CDR3 is 16 residues long. Germline values: CDR1 MDHEN, CDR2 SYDVKM. V gave up 2 bases and J gave up 12 bases; unmatched junction bases: 12. The CDR3 coding sequence is TGTGCCAGCAGTTTAACGACTAGCGGGGACTCCCGGGGGCAGTTCTTC. Translated: CASSLTTSGDSRGQFF.

The chain employs TRBV7-2 and TRBJ1-6, with D possibly matching TRBD1 (6 bases). Germline V CDR1 and CDR2: SGHTA, FQGNSA. The CDR3 runs 17 residues. Trimming shortened V by 4 bases and J by 0 bases, and 13 bases separated the two germline ends. CDR3 residues: CASSSGTRSSYNSPLHF. CDR3 coding DNA: TGTGCCAGCAGCTCCGGGACAAGGAGCTCCTATAATTCACCCCTCCACTTT. Filled out from reference TRBV7-2 and TRBJ1-6, the complete variable domain reads GAGVSQSPSNKVTEKGKDVELRCDPISGHTALYWYRQSLGQGLEFLIYFQGNSAPDKSGLPSDRFSAERTGGSVSTLTIQRTQQEDSAVYLCASSSGTRSSYNSPLHFGNGTRLTVT.

This clone was observed a few times. V gene TRBV28 combines with J gene TRBJ1-5; perhaps TRBD1 as D (5 bases). This CDR3 is 17 amino acids long. The V and J ends lost 3 bases and 0 bases respectively, with 15 bases between them. Looked up from germline, CDR1 is MDHEN and CDR2 is SYDVKM. CDR3 sequence: CASSFHRQTHSNQPQHF. The CDR3 DNA follows: TGTGCCAGCAGTTTCCACCGACAGACCCATAGCAATCAGCCCCAGCATTTT. The whole variable domain, filled in from reference TRBV28 and TRBJ1-5, reads DVKVTQSSRYLVKRTGEKVFLECVQDMDHENMFWYRQDPGLGLRLIYFSYDVKMKEKGDIPEGYSVSREKKERFSLILESASTNQTSMYLCASSFHRQTHSNQPQHFGDGTRLSIL.

The chain has TRBV5-6 and TRBJ2-7, with a possible D match to TRBD1 (5 bases). The CDR3 sequence is 14 residues long. V dropped 0 bases and J dropped 1 base, with 8 bases sitting between them. Germline V gives CDR1 SGHDT, CDR2 YYEEEE. The CDR3 nucleotides read TGTGCCAGCAGCTTGGTTGACAGATCCTACGAGCAGTACTTC. Its protein product is CASSLVDRSYEQYF. The whole variable domain, remainder taken from reference TRBV5-6 and TRBJ2-7, is DAGVTQSPTHLIKTRGQQVTLRCSPKSGHDTVSWYQQALGQGPQFIFQYYEEEERQRGNFPDRFSGHQFPNYSSELNVNALLLGDSALYLCASSLVDRSYEQYFGPGTRLTVT.

V is TRBV7-8 and J is TRBJ2-3; a possible D gene is TRBD2 (6 bases). Trimming took 4 bases from V and 4 from J, leaving 24 bases between them. The length of the CDR3 is 18 residues. In germline, CDR1 is SGHVS, CDR2 FQNEAQ. CDR3 DNA: TGTGCCAGCAGCTCCCTACCGATAGCGGTCCAGGTCCCAGATACGCAGTATTTT. Translation: CASSSLPIAVQVPDTQYF.

As concerns this clone: This CDR3 is also generated by other DNA sequences in the sample. The CDR3 nucleotides read TGTGCCACCAGCAGAGCGACCGGAGCCTACGAGCAGTACTTC. This codes for CATSRATGAYEQYF. The rearrangement joins TRBV15 to TRBJ2-7; D unresolved. This CDR3 region has 14 residues. V shed 1 base and J shed 2 bases, with 9 bases lying between them. Germline lookup yields CDR1 LNHNV and CDR2 YYDKDF (reference sequence).

DNA for the CDR3: TGTGCCAGCAGCGTAGCGGGACAGGGGAACACTGAAGCTTTCTTT. This encodes CASSVAGQGNTEAFF. The gene calls are TRBV9 and TRBJ1-1; 9 bases align to TRBD1. The CDR3 is 15 amino acids. Germline values: CDR1 SGDLS, CDR2 YYNGEE. V lost 0 bases, J lost 1 base, and 1 base stayed unmatched.

The chain has TRBV6-5 and TRBJ1-5; no clear D. V was shortened by 5 bases and J by 4 bases, with 12 bases between the two germline ends. CDR3 length equals 14 residues. Germline CDR1 MNHEY, CDR2 SVGAGI. CDR3 region: CASSPYSLNQPQHF. For the CDR3, the DNA is TGTGCCAGCAGTCCATACAGCTTAAATCAGCCCCAGCATTTT.

V usage is TRBV19 and J usage is TRBJ2-7; 7 bases map to TRBD1. The CDR3 has 14 residues. The V gene's germline CDR1 is LNHDA and CDR2 SQIVND (reference sequence). Losses at the gene ends were 5 bases for V and 0 bases for J; bases not matched to a gene: 4. CDR3 sequence: CASSSGTASYEQYF. As DNA, the CDR3 is TGTGCCAGTAGTTCCGGGACAGCCTCCTACGAGCAGTACTTC.

The chain employs TRBV4-1 and TRBJ2-7; maybe TRBD1 (8 bases). The CDR3 runs to 15 residues. V gave up 1 base and J gave up 5 bases, with 15 bases separating them. The germline V gene has CDR1 MGHRA and CDR2 YSYEKL. CDR3 nucleotide sequence: TGCGCCAGCAGCCAAGGTCACAGGGGGGGCGACGAGCAGTACTTC. Its protein product is CASSQGHRGGDEQYF.

The chain joins TRBV6-1 to TRBJ2-1; 11 bases agree with TRBD2. CDR1 is MNHNS, CDR2 SASEGT, per germline. Trimming took 6 bases from V and 6 from J; bases not matched to a gene: 1. This CDR3 contains 13 residues. The CDR3 loop reads CASRLAGVNEQFF. CDR3 nucleotides: TGTGCCAGCAGACTAGCGGGAGTCAATGAGCAGTTCTTC.

For this clone: The identical CDR3 is also encoded by other nucleotide sequences in the sample. The chain is built from TRBV30 and TRBJ2-3, with unresolved D. Germline V CDR1 and CDR2: GTSNPN, SVGIG (reference sequence). Trimming pared 0 bases from V and 0 bases from J, leaving 10 bases between. CDR3 length equals 15 residues. The CDR3 coding sequence is TGTGCCTGGAGTGTAGGCGGAGCTAGCACAGATACGCAGTATTTT. This gives the protein CAWSVGGASTDTQYF.

The V and J genes are TRBV27 and TRBJ1-2; D perhaps matches TRBD1 (5 bases). Deletions cut 2 bases from V and 0 bases from J, with 16 bases between. CDR3 size: 17 residues. Germline V gene sequence: CDR1 MNHEY, CDR2 SMNVEV (reference sequence). CDR3 amino acids: CASSLRGGYSTNYGYTF. The CDR3 coding sequence is TGTGCCAGCAGTTTAAGGGGAGGCTATAGCACTAACTATGGCTACACCTTC.

J is TRBJ1-1 and V is TRBV30; D perhaps matches TRBD1 (5 bases). CDR1 and CDR2 (germline): GTSNPN, SVGIG (reference sequence). The CDR3 has 11 residues. V lost 5 bases to trimming and J lost 8 bases, with 12 bases between them. The DNA for the CDR3 is TGTGCCTGGGAATCAGGGTACGAAGCTTTCTTT. Protein sequence: CAWESGYEAFF. The full variable domain, rest sourced from reference TRBV30 and TRBJ1-1, is SQTIHQWPATLVQPVGSPLSLECTVEGTSNPNLYWYRQAAGRGLQLLFYSVGIGQISSEVPQNLSASRPQDRQFILSSKKLLLSDSGFYLCAWESGYEAFFGQGTRLTVV.

The sample holds one count of this clone. This chain uses TRBV20-1 with TRBJ2-7; maybe TRBD2 (6 bases). Germline-derived CDR1 and CDR2 are DFQATT and SNEGSKA (reference sequence). Trimming shortened V by 3 bases and J by 6 bases, and 9 bases separated the two germline ends. This CDR3 is 11 amino acids long. CDR3 protein: CSASGRSEQYF. CDR3 DNA sequence: TGCAGTGCTAGCGGGAGATCCGAGCAGTACTTC.

The rearrangement links TRBV7-2 to TRBJ1-3; no reliable D call. V was clipped by 5 bases and J by 1 base, with 6 bases between them. CDR1 and CDR2 from the germline V gene are SGHTA and FQGNSA. This CDR3 region has 13 residues. In DNA form, the CDR3 reads TGTGCCAGCAGCATCGTTTCTGGAAACACCATATATTTT. Its translation: CASSIVSGNTIYF.

This chain links TRBV9 with TRBJ2-3; 11 bases match TRBD2. Germline values: CDR1 SGDLS, CDR2 YYNGEE. V gave up 3 bases and J gave up 3 bases; unmatched junction bases: 3. The CDR3 has 15 residues. The CDR3, as DNA: TGTGCCAGCAGCGGCACTAGCGGGAGTACAGATACGCAGTATTTT. This sequence encodes CASSGTSGSTDTQYF. The whole variable domain, filled in from reference TRBV9 and TRBJ2-3, reads DSGVTQTPKHLITATGQRVTLRCSPRSGDLSVYWYQQSLDQGLQFLIQYYNGEERAKGNILERFSAQQFPDLHSELNLSSLELGDSALYFCASSGTSGSTDTQYFGPGTRLTVL.

This rearrangement joins TRBV6-5 to TRBJ1-2; D possibly corresponds to TRBD1 (5 bases). The CDR3 covers 15 residues. V was trimmed by 5 bases and J by 4 bases, leaving 17 bases between them. Germline V gene lookup returns CDR1 MNHEY and CDR2 SVGAGI. The CDR3 loop reads CASSLSRQTGYGYTF. The CDR3 DNA sequence: TGTGCCAGCAGTCTTTCCCGACAGACTGGCTATGGCTACACCTTC.

CDR3 region: CASSPRTGATDTQYF. CDR3 sequence (DNA): TGCGCCAGCAGCCCCAGGACAGGGGCCACAGATACGCAGTATTTT. The J gene is TRBJ2-3, the V gene TRBV5-1, with TRBD1 matching over 9 bases. Germline CDR1 and CDR2: SGHRS and YFSETQ. V lost 4 bases and J lost 2; bases outside the gene matches: 5. This CDR3 has 15 residues.

The V and J genes are TRBV2 and TRBJ1-5; weak D call: TRBD1 (5 bases). This CDR3 is built from 15 residues. Germline V gene lookup returns CDR1 SNHLY and CDR2 FYNNEI. Between the trimmed V and J ends, which lost 5 bases and 5 bases, there was a span of 16 bases. The CDR3 here is CASSKLSGGYQPQHF. The CDR3 DNA sequence: TGTGCCAGCAGTAAGCTCAGCGGGGGGTATCAGCCCCAGCATTTT. The variable domain in full, completed from reference TRBV2 and TRBJ1-5, reads EPEVTQTPSHQVTQMGQEVILRCVPISNHLYFYWYRQILGQKVEFLVSFYNNEISEKSEIFDDQFSVERPDGSNFTLKIRSTKLEDSAMYFCASSKLSGGYQPQHFGDGTRLSIL.

This chain connects TRBV10-3 to TRBJ1-2; TRBD1 might be the D (6 bases). The CDR3 sequence is 14 residues long. The germline V and J ends were trimmed by 7 bases and 8 bases, with 20 bases remaining between them. In germline, CDR1 is ENHRY, CDR2 SYGVKD. The CDR3 DNA reads TGTGCCATCACAAACCGGGGACAAAGTTCGGGCTACACCTTC. This gives the protein CAITNRGQSSGYTF.

The CDR3 DNA reads as TGTGCCTGGTCGGGCGGGGGAAACTCCTACAATGAGCAGTTCTTC. It encodes CAWSGGGNSYNEQFF. The genes are TRBV30 and TRBJ2-1, with 7 nucleotides matching TRBD2. The CDR3 spans 15 residues. Per the germline V gene, CDR1 is GTSNPN and CDR2 is SVGIG (reference sequence). V lost 5 bases, J lost 0 bases, and 7 bases stayed unmatched. Together with reference TRBV30 and TRBJ2-1, the CDR3 gives the full variable domain: SQTIHQWPATLVQPVGSPLSLECTVEGTSNPNLYWYRQAAGRGLQLLFYSVGIGQISSEVPQNLSASRPQDRQFILSSKKLLLSDSGFYLCAWSGGGNSYNEQFFGPGTRLTVL.

The chain uses TRBV7-2 and TRBJ1-5; D is perhaps TRBD1 (6 bases). Germline values: CDR1 SGHTA, CDR2 FQGNSA. Trimming took off 1 base at V and 0 bases at J, with 7 bases between the two ends. The CDR3 length is 15 residues. CDR3: CASSLGTVSNQPQHF. Here the CDR3 DNA reads TGTGCCAGCAGCTTAGGGACAGTTAGCAATCAGCCCCAGCATTTT. The entire variable domain, with the rest obtained from reference TRBV7-2 and TRBJ1-5, is as follows: GAGVSQSPSNKVTEKGKDVELRCDPISGHTALYWYRQSLGQGLEFLIYFQGNSAPDKSGLPSDRFSAERTGGSVSTLTIQRTQQEDSAVYLCASSLGTVSNQPQHFGDGTRLSIL.

The table lists this clone with a count of one. The chain combines TRBV4-1 with TRBJ1-1; the D is unclear. The CDR3 is 14 residues long. The germline V gene has CDR1 MGHRA and CDR2 YSYEKL. The ends were cut back, 0 bases at V and 7 bases at J, with 12 bases in the middle. The CDR3 sequence: CASSQDLRHFEAFF. The CDR3 DNA is TGCGCCAGCAGCCAAGATTTGAGACACTTTGAAGCTTTCTTT.

The count of this clone is one. This rearrangement joins TRBV30 to TRBJ1-5, with D unclear. Looked up from germline, CDR1 is GTSNPN and CDR2 is SVGIG (reference sequence). Trimming cost V 0 bases and J 3 bases, with 9 bases left between them. The CDR3 spans 14 residues. The CDR3 region is CAWSVLAVNQPQHF. CDR3 DNA sequence: TGTGCCTGGAGTGTACTAGCCGTCAATCAGCCCCAGCATTTT.

V and J are TRBV4-2 and TRBJ2-1; D remains unclear. The V and J ends lost 3 bases and 10 bases respectively, with 16 bases between them. The CDR3 extends over 14 amino acids. Germline-derived CDR1 and CDR2 are LGHNA and YNFKEQ. CDR3 residues: CASSHQALASEQFF. CDR3 bases: TGTGCCAGCAGCCACCAAGCGCTGGCGAGCGAGCAGTTCTTC.

The V call is TRBV30, the J call TRBJ2-1, with 13 bases identical to TRBD2. V shed 1 base and J 0 bases; nucleotides not matched to a gene: 12. This CDR3 has 20 amino acids. CDR1 and CDR2 from the germline V gene are GTSNPN and SVGIG (reference sequence). This CDR3 is CAWSASRTSGGPSSYNEQFF. CDR3 sequence (DNA): TGTGCCTGGAGTGCCTCCCGGACTAGCGGGGGCCCGAGCTCCTACAATGAGCAGTTCTTC.